This TCR beta chain is from a study of blood T cells in healthy people across ages. Healthy Russian Caucasian donors spanned ages roughly 6 to 90 years. Germline values: CDR1 KGHDR, CDR2 SFDVKD. V lost 6 bases, J lost 7 bases, and 13 bases lay in between. The CDR3 runs 13 residues. It was with a sample-barcoded 5' primer and a J-beta primer mix that a second PCR of about 7 to 12 cycles was run. Each cDNA molecule was tagged by a template-switch adaptor that had 12 random nucleotides. From the 5' RACE reads, TCRdb called clonotypes with MiXCR, one entry per CDR3 protein. The sample holds about 1 million distinct CDR3 sequences; under 30% are singletons and the top ten take about 0.69%. Separately, the same data were catalogued under a study of T cells of mothers and their children. That study reports: Overlap in related mother-child pairs always slightly exceeded unrelated pairs, never significantly.

The V gene is TRBV24-1, the J gene TRBJ2-3; tentative D call: TRBD1 (5 bases). The sequenced sample was blood. The receptor was isolated from a girl aged 2 to 10 in good health. The CDR3 DNA reads TGTGCCACCAGTTACGGAGACAGCTATACGCAGTATTTT. This gives the protein CATSYGDSYTQYF.